These 8 T cell receptor beta chains originate from one sample sequenced in a study of shared clonotypes between healthy human individuals. Assay used: immunoSEQ multiplex PCR; TCRdb lists only in-frame clones, some missing. The data show a few million clones, around 95% seen once. The source material was naive CD4+ T cells sorted from blood. Subset: CD45RA+ positively selected. The receptors stem from a man between 18 and 29 years old in good health.

As concerns this clone: Within the sample, other DNA sequences also encode this same CDR3. V gene TRBV30 combines with J gene TRBJ2-7, with D hard to call. Trimming left V 1 base short and J 2 bases short, with 6 bases between. This CDR3 has 12 amino acids. The V gene's germline CDR1 is GTSNPN and CDR2 SVGIG (reference sequence). CDR3 residues: CAWSAPTYEQYF. CDR3 DNA sequence: TGTGCCTGGAGTGCGCCTACCTACGAGCAGTACTTC.

V is TRBV2 and J is TRBJ1-3; 9 bases line up with TRBD1. This CDR3 is built from 16 residues. In germline, CDR1 is SNHLY, CDR2 FYNNEI. Losses at the gene ends were 4 bases for V and 5 bases for J; bases not matched to a gene: 9. The CDR3 region has the DNA TGTGCCAGCAGTGCCCATTCCGGGACAGGGAGAAACACCATATATTTT. Translated: CASSAHSGTGRNTIYF.

The chain joins TRBV10-3 to TRBJ1-2; TRBD1 matches 10 bases. Germline V lookup: CDR1 ENHRY, CDR2 SYGVKD. J was trimmed by 8 bases and V by 10 bases; bases with no gene match: 7. This CDR3 has 12 amino acids. Here the CDR3 reads CATGTGEGGYTF. For the CDR3, the DNA is TGTGCCACCGGGACAGGGGAAGGAGGCTACACCTTC.

CDR3 sequence (DNA): TGTGCCAGCAGCCCAGGGACAGGAACCGCCAGCGAGCAGTACTTC. It is translated as CASSPGTGTASEQYF. The V call is TRBV7-9, the J call TRBJ2-7; 8 nucleotides agree with TRBD1. With 5 bases clipped from V and 6 bases from J, the junction kept 12 bases outside the gene matches. Germline loops: CDR1 SEHNR, CDR2 FQNEAQ (reference sequence). This CDR3 has 15 residues.

V is TRBV29-1 and J is TRBJ2-7; D unresolved. Deletions cut 3 bases from V and 3 bases from J, with 6 bases between. Germline V lookup: CDR1 SQVTM, CDR2 ANQGSEA. The CDR3 runs 11 residues. CDR3 coding DNA: TGCAGCGTTGAGAACAGCTACGAGCAGTACTTC. It is translated as CSVENSYEQYF.

This clone was seen only a few times. The CDR3 here is CAWSVGLREGNTIYF. In DNA form, the CDR3 reads TGTGCCTGGAGTGTAGGACTCAGGGAGGGAAACACCATATATTTT. V usage is TRBV30 and J usage is TRBJ1-3; tentatively, D is TRBD1 (5 bases). Germline CDR1 and CDR2: GTSNPN and SVGIG (reference sequence). The germline V and J ends were trimmed by 0 bases and 4 bases, with 13 bases remaining between them. The CDR3 totals 15 residues. The variable domain in full, with the rest retrieved from reference TRBV30 and TRBJ1-3, is SQTIHQWPATLVQPVGSPLSLECTVEGTSNPNLYWYRQAAGRGLQLLFYSVGIGQISSEVPQNLSASRPQDRQFILSSKKLLLSDSGFYLCAWSVGLREGNTIYFGEGSWLTVV.

The gene calls are TRBV6-5 and TRBJ1-2, with D tentatively TRBD1 (5 bases). The V gene's germline CDR1 is MNHEY and CDR2 SVGAGI. V lost 1 base to trimming and J lost 2 bases, with 11 bases between them. CDR3 length: 15 residues. The CDR3 DNA sequence: TGTGCCAGCAGTTACTATCCGACAGCCAACTATGGCTACACCTTC. Translation: CASSYYPTANYGYTF.

This sequence joins TRBV11-2 and TRBJ2-3, with 12 bases that match TRBD2. Germline V lookup: CDR1 SGHAT, CDR2 FQNNGV. J was trimmed by 12 bases and V by 0 bases; bases with no gene match: 7. This CDR3 region has 15 residues. As DNA, the CDR3 is TGTGCCAGCAGCTTAGATTCTAGCGGGAGGGTATCACAGTATTTT. Its protein product is CASSLDSSGRVSQYF.